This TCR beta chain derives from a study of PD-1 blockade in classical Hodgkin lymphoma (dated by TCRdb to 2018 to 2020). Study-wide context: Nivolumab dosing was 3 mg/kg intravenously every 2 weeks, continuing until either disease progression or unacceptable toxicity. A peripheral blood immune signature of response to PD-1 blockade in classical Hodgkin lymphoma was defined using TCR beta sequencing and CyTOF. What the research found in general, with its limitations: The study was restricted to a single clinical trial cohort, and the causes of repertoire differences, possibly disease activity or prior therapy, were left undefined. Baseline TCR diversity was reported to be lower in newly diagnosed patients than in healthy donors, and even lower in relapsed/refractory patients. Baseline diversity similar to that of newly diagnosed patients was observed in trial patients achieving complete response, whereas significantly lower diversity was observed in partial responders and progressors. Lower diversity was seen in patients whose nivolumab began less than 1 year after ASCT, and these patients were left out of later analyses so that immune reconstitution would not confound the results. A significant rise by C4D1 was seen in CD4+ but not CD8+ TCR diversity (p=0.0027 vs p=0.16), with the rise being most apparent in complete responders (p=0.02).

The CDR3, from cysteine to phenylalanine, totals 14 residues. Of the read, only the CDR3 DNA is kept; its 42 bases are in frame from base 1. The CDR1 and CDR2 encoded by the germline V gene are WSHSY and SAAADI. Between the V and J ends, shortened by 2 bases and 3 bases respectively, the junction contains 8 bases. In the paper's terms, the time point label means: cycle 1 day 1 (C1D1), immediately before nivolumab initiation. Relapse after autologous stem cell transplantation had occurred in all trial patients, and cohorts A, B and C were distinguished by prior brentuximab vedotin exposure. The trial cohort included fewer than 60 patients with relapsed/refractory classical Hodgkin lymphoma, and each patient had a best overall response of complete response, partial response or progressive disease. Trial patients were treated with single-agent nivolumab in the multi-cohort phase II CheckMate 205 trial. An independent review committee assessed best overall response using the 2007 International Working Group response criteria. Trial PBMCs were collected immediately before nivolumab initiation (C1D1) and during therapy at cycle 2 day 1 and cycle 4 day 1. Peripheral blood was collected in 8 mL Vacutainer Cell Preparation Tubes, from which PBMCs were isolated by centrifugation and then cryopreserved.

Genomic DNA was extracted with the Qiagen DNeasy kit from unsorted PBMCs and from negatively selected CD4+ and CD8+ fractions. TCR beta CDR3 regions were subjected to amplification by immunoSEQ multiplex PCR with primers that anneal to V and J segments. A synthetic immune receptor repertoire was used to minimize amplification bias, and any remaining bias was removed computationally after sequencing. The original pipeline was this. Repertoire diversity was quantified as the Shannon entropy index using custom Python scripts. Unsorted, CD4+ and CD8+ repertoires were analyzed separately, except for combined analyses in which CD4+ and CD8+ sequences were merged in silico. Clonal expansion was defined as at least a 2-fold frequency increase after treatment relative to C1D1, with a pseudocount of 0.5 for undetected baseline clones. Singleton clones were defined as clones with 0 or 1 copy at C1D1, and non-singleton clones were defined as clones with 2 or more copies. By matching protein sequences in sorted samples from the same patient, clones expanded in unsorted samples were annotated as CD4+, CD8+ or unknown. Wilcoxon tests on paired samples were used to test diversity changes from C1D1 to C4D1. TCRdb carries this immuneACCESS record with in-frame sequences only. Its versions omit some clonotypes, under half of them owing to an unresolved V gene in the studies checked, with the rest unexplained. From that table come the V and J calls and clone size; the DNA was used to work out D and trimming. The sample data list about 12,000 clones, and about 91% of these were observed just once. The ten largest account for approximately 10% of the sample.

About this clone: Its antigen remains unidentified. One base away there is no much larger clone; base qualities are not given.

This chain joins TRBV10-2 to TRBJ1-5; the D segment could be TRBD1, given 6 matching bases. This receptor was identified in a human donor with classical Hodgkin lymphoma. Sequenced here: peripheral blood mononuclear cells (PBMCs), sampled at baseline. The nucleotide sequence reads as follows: TGCGCCAGCAGTGAGCAGGGGTACAATCAGCCCCAGCATTTT. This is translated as CASSEQGYNQPQHF.